The 5 T cell receptor beta chains below all came from one sample that was sequenced in a study of cytomegalovirus exposure and HLA in healthy donors. Use of 60 Vbeta and 13 Jbeta primers characterized the PCR. Here immunoSEQ multiplex PCR was the method, and the copy in TCRdb shows in-frame clones only, minus some. Among about 57,000 clones listed, 75% to 85% were seen once. Sequencing was done on a sample of PBMCs. These receptors were collected from a male donor in good health and CMV-seronegative.

The chain joins TRBV5-5 to TRBJ2-7; TRBD1 matches at 7 bases. The germline CDR1 and CDR2 sequences are SGHKS and YYEKEE (reference sequence). The CDR3 is 15 amino acids. V lost 0 bases and J lost 1; bases outside the gene matches: 4. Here the CDR3 DNA reads TGTGCCAGCAGCTTGGGGGCAGGGGGATCCTACGAGCAGTACTTC. As protein: CASSLGAGGSYEQYF.

This chain uses TRBV5-4 with TRBJ1-6; D is unresolved. Between the trimmed V and J ends, which lost 1 base and 6 bases, there was a span of 17 bases. Germline values: CDR1 SGHNT, CDR2 YYREEE (reference sequence). This CDR3 has 17 amino acids. CDR3 nucleotide sequence: TGTGCCAGCAGCTTGATGGGCAGTATAGGAGGTAATTCACCCCTCCACTTT. This encodes CASSLMGSIGGNSPLHF. Full variable domain (missing parts from reference TRBV5-4 and TRBJ1-6): ETGVTQSPTHLIKTRGQQVTLRCSSQSGHNTVSWYQQALGQGPQFIFQYYREEENGRGNFPPRFSGLQFPNYSSELNVNALELDDSALYLCASSLMGSIGGNSPLHFGNGTRLTVT.

This clone is a singleton in its sample. The sample holds other DNA sequences that translate to the same CDR3. The chain is built from TRBV18 and TRBJ1-1, with 8 positions matching TRBD1. J lost 1 base, V lost 2 bases, and 0 bases had no gene match. This CDR3 contains 14 residues. Germline V gene lookup returns CDR1 KGHSH and CDR2 LQKENI. The CDR3 region is CASSPGTGNTEAFF. The CDR3 nucleotides read TGTGCCAGCTCACCAGGGACAGGGAACACTGAAGCTTTCTTT.

The chain combines TRBV19 with TRBJ1-6, with D possibly TRBD1 on 6 matching bases. The CDR3 has 12 residues. With 5 bases removed from V and 13 bases from J, the gap between germline ends came to 12 bases. Germline lookup yields CDR1 LNHDA and CDR2 SQIVND (reference sequence). The CDR3 sequence: CASSSLRGPLHF. CDR3 DNA sequence: TGTGCCAGTAGTTCCCTAAGGGGGCCCCTCCACTTT.

This chain joins TRBV19 and TRBJ1-4; TRBD1 aligns across 9 bases. The CDR3 is made up of 15 amino acids. Trimming cost V 10 bases and J 8 bases; bases outside gene matches: 14. Germline V CDR1 and CDR2: LNHDA, SQIVND (reference sequence). CDR3 sequence (DNA): TGTGCCACCCGACACGGACAGGGGAGGAGAGAAAAACTGTTTTTT. It specifies CATRHGQGRREKLFF.